This T cell receptor beta chain was captured by sequencing in a study of PD-1 blockade in classical Hodgkin lymphoma. Whole-study findings and limits: By cycle point C4D1, TCR diversity had risen significantly in CD4+ cells (but not CD8+ cells). Newly diagnosed patients had diversity similar to the baseline diversity of complete responders.

Described time point: cycle 4 day 1 (C4D1), after more than 5 weeks of nivolumab. Every patient relapsed after autologous stem cell transplantation, and brentuximab vedotin exposure varied. This CDR3 is built from 14 residues. V was pared by 4 bases and J by 7 bases, with 8 bases of the junction left unmatched. Germline V CDR1 and CDR2: SGHDT, YYEEEE. Sequenced by immunoSEQ multiplex PCR; TCRdb stores in-frame clones only, minus some. The table shows some 22,000 clones, with about 80% occurring only once. As to this clone: The antigen remains unidentified.

The sample consisted of peripheral blood mononuclear cells (PBMCs), taken before the fourth cycle of nivolumab. The receptor's source is a human donor with classical Hodgkin lymphoma. The chain joins TRBV5-6 to TRBJ1-2; 9 nucleotides agree with TRBD1. The DNA of the CDR3 is TGTGCCAGCAGCCGGGGACAGGGTGTCGGTGGCTACACCTTC. Its translation: CASSRGQGVGGYTF. Variable domain in full (rest from reference TRBV5-6 and TRBJ1-2): DAGVTQSPTHLIKTRGQQVTLRCSPKSGHDTVSWYQQALGQGPQFIFQYYEEEERQRGNFPDRFSGHQFPNYSSELNVNALLLGDSALYLCASSRGQGVGGYTFGSGTRLTVV.